The clone carrying this T cell receptor (beta chain) has just a few counts. The antigen is undetermined. Sample donors were healthy Caucasian individuals that came from Russia, aged roughly 6 to 100. Per-sample yields of isolated PBMCs were at least 6 million. Total RNA extraction produced at least 6 micrograms (per sample) for the study. A J-beta primer mix and a sample-barcoded 5' primer were used in a second PCR of roughly 7 to 12 cycles. MiXCR, run by TCRdb on the 5' RACE reads, gives a single entry per CDR3 protein. The repertoire consists of around 2 million distinct CDR3 sequences, with 39% occurring once and the leading ten covering about 23%. The sample originates from a study of blood T cells in healthy people across ages. General study results and limits: TCR beta diversity was tightly associated with the proportion of naive T cells.

This sequence originates from a human donor in good health. The sequenced material came from blood.

The CDR3 region is CASSQGSEQGEAFF. DNA for the CDR3: TGCGCCAGCAGCCAAGGCTCCGAACAGGGAGAAGCTTTCTTT. The rearrangement joins TRBV4-3 to TRBJ1-1; a weak D match, TRBD1 (6 bases). The CDR3 extends over 14 amino acids. Germline CDR1 and CDR2: LGHNA and YSLEER. V lost 1 base, J lost 8 bases, and 14 bases lay in between.